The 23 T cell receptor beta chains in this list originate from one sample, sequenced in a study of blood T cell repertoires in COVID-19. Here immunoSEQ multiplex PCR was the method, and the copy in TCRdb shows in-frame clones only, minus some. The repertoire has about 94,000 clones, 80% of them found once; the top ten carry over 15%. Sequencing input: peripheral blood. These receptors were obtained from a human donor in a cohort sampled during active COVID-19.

Here the CDR3 reads CASSLIAGGPGTQYF. The DNA for the CDR3 is TGTGCCAGCAGCTTAATTGCGGGAGGGCCGGGTACGCAGTATTTT. The genes are TRBV7-9 and TRBJ2-3; 9 nucleotides align to TRBD2. The V segment lost 2 bases and the J segment 8 bases; nucleotides outside the gene matches: 8. This CDR3 spans 15 amino acids. Germline CDR1 SEHNR, CDR2 FQNEAQ (reference sequence).

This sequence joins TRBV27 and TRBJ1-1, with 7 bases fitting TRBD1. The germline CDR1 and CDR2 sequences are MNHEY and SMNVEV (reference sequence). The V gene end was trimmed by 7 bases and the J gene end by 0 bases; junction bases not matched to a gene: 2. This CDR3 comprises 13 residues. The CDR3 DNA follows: TGTGCCAGCACGGACAGGTTGAACACTGAAGCTTTCTTT. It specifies CASTDRLNTEAFF.

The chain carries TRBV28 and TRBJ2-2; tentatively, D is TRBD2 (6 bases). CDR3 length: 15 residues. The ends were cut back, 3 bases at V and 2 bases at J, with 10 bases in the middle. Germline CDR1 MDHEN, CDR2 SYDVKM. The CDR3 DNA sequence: TGTGCCAGCAGTTTGGGCGGGGCTAACACCGGGGAGCTGTTTTTT. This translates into CASSLGGANTGELFF.

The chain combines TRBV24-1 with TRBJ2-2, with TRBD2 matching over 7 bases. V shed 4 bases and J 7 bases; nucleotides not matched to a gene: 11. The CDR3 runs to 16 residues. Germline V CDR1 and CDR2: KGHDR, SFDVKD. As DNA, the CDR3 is TGTGCCACCAGTGACCCCCCCGGCGGGAGAAGCGGGGAGCTGTTTTTT. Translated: CATSDPPGGRSGELFF.

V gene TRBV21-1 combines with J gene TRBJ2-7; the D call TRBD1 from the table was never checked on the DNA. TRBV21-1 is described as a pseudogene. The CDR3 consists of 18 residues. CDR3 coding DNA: TGTGCCAGCAGCAAAGGGCCACAACAGGGCAAATCCCCCTACGAGCAGTACTTC. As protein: CASSKGPQQGKSPYEQYF.

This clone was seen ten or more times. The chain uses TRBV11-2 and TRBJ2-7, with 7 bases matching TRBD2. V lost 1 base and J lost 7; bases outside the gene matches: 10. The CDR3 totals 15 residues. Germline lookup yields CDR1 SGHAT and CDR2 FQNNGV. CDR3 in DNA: TGTGCCAGCAGCTTAGGCGGGAGTGTACCGGGTGAGCAGTACTTC. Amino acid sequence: CASSLGGSVPGEQYF. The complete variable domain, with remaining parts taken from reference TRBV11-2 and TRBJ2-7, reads EAGVAQSPRYKIIEKRQSVAFWCNPISGHATLYWYQQILGQGPKLLIQFQNNGVVDDSQLPKDRFSAERLKGVDSTLKIQPAKLEDSAVYLCASSLGGSVPGEQYFGPGTRLTVT.

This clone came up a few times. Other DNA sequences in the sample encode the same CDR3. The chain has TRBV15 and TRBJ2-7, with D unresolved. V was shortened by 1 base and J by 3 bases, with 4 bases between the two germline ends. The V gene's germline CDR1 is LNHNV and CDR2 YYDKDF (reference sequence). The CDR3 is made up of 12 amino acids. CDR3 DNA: TGTGCCACCAGCAGAGCGGGCTACGAGCAGTACTTC. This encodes CATSRAGYEQYF.

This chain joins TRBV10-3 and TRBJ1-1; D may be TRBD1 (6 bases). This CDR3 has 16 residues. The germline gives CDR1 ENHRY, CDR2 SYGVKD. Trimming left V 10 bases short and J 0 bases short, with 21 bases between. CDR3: CASAGNPQGLNTEAFF. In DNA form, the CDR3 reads TGTGCCAGCGCTGGTAACCCGCAGGGGCTGAACACTGAAGCTTTCTTT.

The CDR3 loop reads CASPLRSRTSSSYEQYF. The CDR3, as DNA: TGTGCCAGCCCCCTTAGGTCTAGGACTAGTTCGTCCTACGAGCAGTACTTC. This sequence joins TRBV7-9 and TRBJ2-7; 7 nucleotides match TRBD2. Trimming removed 8 bases from V and 1 base from J; junction bases left unmatched: 17. Germline values: CDR1 SEHNR, CDR2 FQNEAQ (reference sequence). CDR3 length equals 17 residues. Drawing the rest from reference TRBV7-9 and TRBJ2-7, the complete variable domain is DTGVSQNPRHKITKRGQNVTFRCDPISEHNRLYWYRQTLGQGPEFLTYFQNEAQLEKSRLLSDRFSAERPKGSFSTLEIQRTEQGDSAMYLCASPLRSRTSSSYEQYFGPGTRLTVT.

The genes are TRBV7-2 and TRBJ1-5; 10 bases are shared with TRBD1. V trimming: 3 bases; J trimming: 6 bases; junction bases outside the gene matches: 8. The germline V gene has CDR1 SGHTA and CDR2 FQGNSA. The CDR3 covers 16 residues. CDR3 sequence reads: CASSFVGTGEGQPQHF. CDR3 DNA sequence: TGTGCCAGCAGCTTTGTAGGGACAGGGGAGGGTCAGCCCCAGCATTTT. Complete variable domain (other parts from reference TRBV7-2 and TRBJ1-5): GAGVSQSPSNKVTEKGKDVELRCDPISGHTALYWYRQSLGQGLEFLIYFQGNSAPDKSGLPSDRFSAERTGGSVSTLTIQRTQQEDSAVYLCASSFVGTGEGQPQHFGDGTRLSIL.

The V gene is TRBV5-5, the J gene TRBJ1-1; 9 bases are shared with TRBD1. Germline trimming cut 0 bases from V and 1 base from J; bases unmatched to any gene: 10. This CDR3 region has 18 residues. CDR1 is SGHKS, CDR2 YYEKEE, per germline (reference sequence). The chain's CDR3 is CASSLGPGTGWGNTEAFF. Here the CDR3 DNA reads TGTGCCAGCAGCTTGGGACCCGGGACAGGGTGGGGGAACACTGAAGCTTTCTTT.

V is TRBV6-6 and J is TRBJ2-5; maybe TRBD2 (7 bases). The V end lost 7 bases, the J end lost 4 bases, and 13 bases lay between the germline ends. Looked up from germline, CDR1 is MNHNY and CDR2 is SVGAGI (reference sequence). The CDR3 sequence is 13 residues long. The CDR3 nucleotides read TGTGCCAGCAAGCAGGGAGGGGGAGAGACCCAGTACTTC. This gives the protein CASKQGGGETQYF.

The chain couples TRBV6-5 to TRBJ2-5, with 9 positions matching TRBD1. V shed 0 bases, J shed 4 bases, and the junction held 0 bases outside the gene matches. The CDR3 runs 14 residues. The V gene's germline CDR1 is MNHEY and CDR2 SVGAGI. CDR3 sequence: CASSYSDRGETQYF. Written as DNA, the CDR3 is TGTGCCAGCAGTTACTCGGACAGGGGAGAGACCCAGTACTTC.

DNA of the CDR3: TGTGCCAGCAGACCCGAGGTGAACACTGAAGCTTTCTTT. Translated: CASRPEVNTEAFF. This rearrangement joins TRBV2 to TRBJ1-1; unclear D gene. The CDR3 sequence is 13 residues long. In germline, CDR1 is SNHLY, CDR2 FYNNEI. Trimming removed 6 bases at V and 0 bases at J, with 8 bases between. The variable domain in full, completed from reference TRBV2 and TRBJ1-1, reads EPEVTQTPSHQVTQMGQEVILRCVPISNHLYFYWYRQILGQKVEFLVSFYNNEISEKSEIFDDQFSVERPDGSNFTLKIRSTKLEDSAMYFCASRPEVNTEAFFGQGTRLTVV.

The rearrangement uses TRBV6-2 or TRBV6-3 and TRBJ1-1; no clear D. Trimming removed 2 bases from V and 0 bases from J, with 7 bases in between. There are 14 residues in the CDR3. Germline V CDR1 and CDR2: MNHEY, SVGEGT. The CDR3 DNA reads TGTGCCAGCAGTTACGCGTTCATGAACACTGAAGCTTTCTTT. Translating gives CASSYAFMNTEAFF.

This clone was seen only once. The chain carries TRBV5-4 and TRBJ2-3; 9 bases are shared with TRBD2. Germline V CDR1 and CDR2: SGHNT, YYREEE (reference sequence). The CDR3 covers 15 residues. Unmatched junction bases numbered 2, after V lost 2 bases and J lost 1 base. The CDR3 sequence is CASSFAGGGTDTQYF. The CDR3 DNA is TGTGCCAGCAGCTTCGCGGGAGGGGGCACAGATACGCAGTATTTT.

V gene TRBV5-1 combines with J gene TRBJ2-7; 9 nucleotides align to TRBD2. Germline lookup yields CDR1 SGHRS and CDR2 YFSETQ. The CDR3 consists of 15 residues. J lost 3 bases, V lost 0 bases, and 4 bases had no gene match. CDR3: CASSLVTSGNYEQYF. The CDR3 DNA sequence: TGCGCCAGCAGCTTGGTGACTAGCGGAAACTACGAGCAGTACTTC.

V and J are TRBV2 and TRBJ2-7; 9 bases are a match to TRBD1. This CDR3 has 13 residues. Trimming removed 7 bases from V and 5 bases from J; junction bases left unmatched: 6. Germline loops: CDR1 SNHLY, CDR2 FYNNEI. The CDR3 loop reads CASKLQGAHEQYF. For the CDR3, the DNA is TGTGCCAGCAAATTACAGGGGGCCCACGAGCAGTACTTC.

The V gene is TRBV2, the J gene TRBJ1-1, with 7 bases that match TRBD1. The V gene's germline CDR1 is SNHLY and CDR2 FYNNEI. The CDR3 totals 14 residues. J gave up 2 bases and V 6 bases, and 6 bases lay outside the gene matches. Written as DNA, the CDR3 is TGTGCCAGCAGCGACAGGGACGATAACACTGAAGCTTTCTTT. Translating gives CASSDRDDNTEAFF. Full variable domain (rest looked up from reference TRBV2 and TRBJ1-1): EPEVTQTPSHQVTQMGQEVILRCVPISNHLYFYWYRQILGQKVEFLVSFYNNEISEKSEIFDDQFSVERPDGSNFTLKIRSTKLEDSAMYFCASSDRDDNTEAFFGQGTRLTVV.

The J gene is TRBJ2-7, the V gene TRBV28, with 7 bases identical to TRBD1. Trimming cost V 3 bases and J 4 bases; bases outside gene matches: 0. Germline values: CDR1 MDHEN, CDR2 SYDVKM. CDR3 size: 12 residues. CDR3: CASSLGQYEQYF. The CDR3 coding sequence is TGTGCCAGCAGTTTGGGACAGTACGAGCAGTACTTC.

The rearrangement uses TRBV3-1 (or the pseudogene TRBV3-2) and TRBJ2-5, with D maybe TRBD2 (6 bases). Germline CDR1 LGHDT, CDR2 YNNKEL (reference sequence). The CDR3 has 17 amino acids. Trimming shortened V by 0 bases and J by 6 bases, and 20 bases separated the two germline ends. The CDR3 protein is CASSQDPRLGGKKTQYF. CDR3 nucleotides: TGTGCCAGCAGCCAAGACCCCCGACTGGGCGGGAAAAAGACCCAGTACTTC.

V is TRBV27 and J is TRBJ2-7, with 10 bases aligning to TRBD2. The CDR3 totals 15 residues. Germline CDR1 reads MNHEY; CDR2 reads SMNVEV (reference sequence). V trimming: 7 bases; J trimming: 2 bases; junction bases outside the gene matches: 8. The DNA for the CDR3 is TGTGCCAGCACTAAGACTAGCGGGTACCCCTACGAGCAGTACTTC. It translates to CASTKTSGYPYEQYF.

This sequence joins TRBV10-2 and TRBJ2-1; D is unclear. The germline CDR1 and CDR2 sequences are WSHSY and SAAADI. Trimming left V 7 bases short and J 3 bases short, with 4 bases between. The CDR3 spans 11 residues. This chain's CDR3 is CASKLYNEQFF. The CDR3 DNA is TGCGCCAGCAAGCTCTACAATGAGCAGTTCTTC.